This is a list of T cell receptor beta chains from one sample in a study of cytomegalovirus exposure and HLA in healthy donors. Method: immunoSEQ multiplex PCR; TCRdb's copy keeps in-frame clones and lacks some. The repertoire holds approximately 90,000 clones, with over 55% as singletons. Input material: PBMCs. The receptor set was obtained from a woman aged 25 to 39 in good health and CMV-seronegative. Both conserved end residues are part of each CDR3. Fields, in order: CDR3 protein, CDR3 DNA, J gene, D gene, clone size, V gene. The D gene is left open where the match is weak. Expanded clones get a size class; other rows say once, few or many, or leave the size out.

CASSYRGSNQPQHF | TGTGCCAGCAGCTACAGGGGCTCAAATCAGCCCCAGCATTTT | TRBJ1-5 | TRBD1 | few | TRBV6-5
CASTPSGGAAGELFF | TGTGCCAGCACCCCATCCGGAGGGGCTGCCGGGGAGCTGTTTTTT | TRBJ2-2 | - | - | TRBV9
CASSELDRGNEQYF | TGTGCCAGCAGTGAATTGGACAGGGGGAACGAGCAGTACTTC | TRBJ2-7 | TRBD1 | few | TRBV6-5
CASSVGLAGAPITNNEQFF | TGTGCCAGCAGCGTAGGACTAGCGGGGGCACCGATCACTAACAATGAGCAGTTCTTC | TRBJ2-1 | TRBD2 | - | TRBV9
CASSFGTSGTREQFF | TGTGCCAGCAGCTTTGGGACTAGCGGGACGCGTGAGCAGTTCTTC | TRBJ2-1 | TRBD2 | - | TRBV11-3
CASQPEGGEQYF | TGCGCCAGCCAGCCGGAGGGTGGCGAGCAGTACTTC | TRBJ2-7 | - | - | TRBV5-1
CASSRQWMNTEAFF | TGTGCCAGCAGTAGACAGTGGATGAACACTGAAGCTTTCTTT | TRBJ1-1 | - | - | TRBV6-1
CASSPQGYEQYF | TGTGCCAGCAGCCCACAGGGTTACGAGCAGTACTTC | TRBJ2-7 | - | - | TRBV9
CASSDSLEQTGEAFF | TGCGCCAGCAGTGATTCATTGGAGCAAACGGGTGAAGCTTTCTTT | TRBJ1-1 | - | many | TRBV10-1
CASSLDRASLYEQYF | TGTGCCAGCAGCTTAGACAGGGCCTCCCTCTACGAGCAGTACTTC | TRBJ2-7 | - | - | TRBV7-2
CASSLRVLAQETQYF | TGTGCCAGCAGTTTAAGAGTACTAGCCCAAGAGACCCAGTACTTC | TRBJ2-5 | - | - | TRBV28
CASSDHGQVTGANVLTF | TGTGCCAGCAGCGATCACGGACAGGTAACCGGGGCCAACGTCCTGACTTTC | TRBJ2-6 | TRBD1 | - | TRBV9
CASSGPSGRSNEQFF | TGTGCCAGCAGTGGTCCTAGCGGGCGCAGCAATGAGCAGTTCTTC | TRBJ2-1 | TRBD2 | - | TRBV2
CASSEFQGMNSPLHF | TGTGCCAGCAGTGAATTTCAGGGGATGAATTCACCCCTCCACTTT | TRBJ1-6 | - | - | TRBV25-1
CASSLQRDSTDTQYF | TGCGCCAGCAGCTTGCAGCGGGATAGCACAGATACGCAGTATTTT | TRBJ2-3 | TRBD2 | - | TRBV5-1
CASSSTGDHNVANYGYTF | TGTGCCAGCAGCTCCACAGGGGACCACAACGTCGCTAACTATGGCTACACCTTC | TRBJ1-2 | TRBD1 | few | TRBV11-3
CASSQVPRGSSEAFF | TGCGCCAGCAGCCAAGTTCCCCGGGGATCTTCTGAAGCTTTCTTT | TRBJ1-1 | - | few | TRBV4-3
CASSPTEYFTDTQYF | TGTGCCAGCAGCCCCACAGAGTATTTCACAGATACGCAGTATTTT | TRBJ2-3 | - | few | TRBV7-7
CASSLDLTGAYGYTF | TGCGCCAGCAGCCTCGACTTAACAGGGGCCTATGGCTACACCTTC | TRBJ1-2 | TRBD1 | - | TRBV4-1
CATWDRGTYEQYF | TGTGCCACCTGGGACAGGGGGACCTACGAGCAGTACTTC | TRBJ2-7 | TRBD1 | few | TRBV28
CASSNVTDSLAKNIQYF | TGTGCCAGCAGCAACGTAACGGACAGTTTAGCCAAAAACATTCAGTACTTC | TRBJ2-4 | - | - | TRBV21-1
CASTRGRGLGLNTEAFF | TGTGCCAGCACCCGCGGGAGGGGTCTGGGGTTGAACACTGAAGCTTTCTTT | TRBJ1-1 | - | - | TRBV27
CASSPPVRTANYGYTF | TGTGCCAGCAGTCCTCCCGTTAGGACAGCTAACTATGGCTACACCTTC | TRBJ1-2 | - | few | TRBV28
CAWARGREAFF | TGTGCCTGGGCTAGGGGGAGAGAAGCTTTCTTT | TRBJ1-1 | - | - | TRBV30
CASSQDPHRGLGSSYNSPLHF | TGTGCCAGCAGCCAAGATCCCCACAGGGGATTGGGAAGCTCCTATAATTCACCCCTCCACTTT | TRBJ1-6 | TRBD1 | few | TRBV4-2
CASSGWGSYSAEQYF | TGTGCCAGCTCCGGGTGGGGCAGCTATTCAGCCGAGCAGTACTTC | TRBJ2-7 | - | few | TRBV28
CASSSGHGVNTEAFF | TGCGCCAGCAGCTCGGGACACGGGGTGAACACTGAAGCTTTCTTT | TRBJ1-1 | - | - | TRBV5-1
CASSLPTSGTHNEQFF | TGCGCCAGCAGCTTGCCGACTAGCGGGACCCACAATGAGCAGTTCTTC | TRBJ2-1 | TRBD2 | - | TRBV5-1
CASSFAQLNEKLFF | TGTGCCAGCAGTTTCGCACAGCTTAATGAAAAACTGTTTTTT | TRBJ1-4 | - | - | TRBV28
CASSYSRQSGNSPLHF | TGTGCCAGCAGTTACAGTCGACAGTCCGGGAATTCACCCCTCCACTTT | TRBJ1-6 | - | many | TRBV6-5
CASSEEGAGGNTIYF | TGTGCCAGCAGTGAGGAGGGGGCGGGTGGAAACACCATATATTTT | TRBJ1-3 | TRBD1 | few | TRBV2
CASSLSWTSGRFKNIQYF | TGTGCCAGCAGTTTATCCTGGACTAGCGGGAGGTTTAAAAACATTCAGTACTTC | TRBJ2-4 | TRBD2 | - | TRBV27
CASSRGQGLSQRDTQYF | TGTGCCAGCAGCAGAGGACAGGGGCTCTCGCAGAGAGATACGCAGTATTTT | TRBJ2-3 | TRBD1 | - | TRBV7-2
CASRRGSGNTIYF | TGTGCCAGTAGAAGGGGGTCGGGAAACACCATATATTTT | TRBJ1-3 | - | - | TRBV19
CASSSLAVYGYTF | TGTGCCAGCAGCTCCCTCGCGGTCTATGGCTACACCTTC | TRBJ1-2 | - | once | TRBV7-9
CASSLEGQGGTEAFF | TGTGCCAGCAGCCTAGAGGGACAGGGCGGGACTGAAGCTTTCTTT | TRBJ1-1 | TRBD1 | - | TRBV7-8
CASFGTGANEQFF | TGCGCCAGCTTTGGGACAGGGGCGAATGAGCAGTTCTTC | TRBJ2-1 | TRBD1 | few | TRBV4-1
CASGSDRGPEAFF | TGTGCTAGTGGTTCGGACAGGGGCCCTGAAGCTTTCTTT | TRBJ1-1 | TRBD1 | few | TRBV12-5
CASSLADSQFDEQFF | TGTGCCAGCAGCTTGGCAGACAGCCAGTTTGATGAGCAGTTCTTC | TRBJ2-1 | - | once | TRBV5-4
CASSQELPATNEKLFF | TGCGCCAGCAGCCAAGAGCTCCCAGCGACTAATGAAAAACTGTTTTTT | TRBJ1-4 | - | few | TRBV4-1
CASRPKDRLGTEAFF | TGTGCCAGCAGACCAAAGGACAGGCTTGGCACTGAAGCTTTCTTT | TRBJ1-1 | TRBD1 | few | TRBV7-9
CASSSRGGDEKLFF | TGTGCCAGCAGTTCACGAGGGGGCGATGAAAAACTGTTTTTT | TRBJ1-4 | TRBD1 | few | TRBV27
CASSLLGPRNEQFF | TGTGCCAGCAGCTTATTGGGTCCTAGGAATGAGCAGTTCTTC | TRBJ2-1 | - | - | TRBV7-2
CASAPDTGELFF | TGTGCCAGCGCCCCGGACACCGGGGAGCTGTTTTTT | TRBJ2-2 | - | - | TRBV18
CASSPADREAFF | TGTGCCAGCAGCCCGGCCGACAGGGAAGCTTTCTTT | TRBJ1-1 | - | - | TRBV7-9
CASSQPGTGGGEQYF | TGTGCCAGCAGCCAGCCCGGGACAGGGGGAGGCGAGCAGTACTTC | TRBJ2-7 | TRBD1 | - | TRBV5-6
CASSAPGTGNNEQFF | TGTGCCAGCAGTGCCCCCGGGACAGGGAACAATGAGCAGTTCTTC | TRBJ2-1 | TRBD1 | - | TRBV6-6
CASSLGQHNSPLHF | TGTGCCAGCAGCCTGGGACAGCATAATTCACCCCTCCACTTT | TRBJ1-6 | TRBD1 | - | TRBV11-2
CASSTLAGGGGDTQYF | TGTGCCAGCAGCACCCTAGCGGGGGGGGGAGGAGATACGCAGTATTTT | TRBJ2-3 | TRBD2 | few | TRBV11-1
CASRSGTGLTDTQYF | TGTGCCAGCAGATCCGGGACAGGGCTCACAGATACGCAGTATTTT | TRBJ2-3 | TRBD1 | - | TRBV2
CASSARQFYGYTF | TGTGCCAGCAGTGCCAGACAGTTCTATGGCTACACCTTC | TRBJ1-2 | - | few | TRBV2
CASSNGQGVYEQYF | TGCGCCAGCAGCAACGGACAGGGTGTCTACGAGCAGTACTTC | TRBJ2-7 | TRBD1 | - | TRBV5-1
CASSDSGRRAGELFF | TGCGCCAGCAGTGACTCCGGTAGGCGGGCCGGGGAGCTGTTTTTT | TRBJ2-2 | - | - | TRBV5-1